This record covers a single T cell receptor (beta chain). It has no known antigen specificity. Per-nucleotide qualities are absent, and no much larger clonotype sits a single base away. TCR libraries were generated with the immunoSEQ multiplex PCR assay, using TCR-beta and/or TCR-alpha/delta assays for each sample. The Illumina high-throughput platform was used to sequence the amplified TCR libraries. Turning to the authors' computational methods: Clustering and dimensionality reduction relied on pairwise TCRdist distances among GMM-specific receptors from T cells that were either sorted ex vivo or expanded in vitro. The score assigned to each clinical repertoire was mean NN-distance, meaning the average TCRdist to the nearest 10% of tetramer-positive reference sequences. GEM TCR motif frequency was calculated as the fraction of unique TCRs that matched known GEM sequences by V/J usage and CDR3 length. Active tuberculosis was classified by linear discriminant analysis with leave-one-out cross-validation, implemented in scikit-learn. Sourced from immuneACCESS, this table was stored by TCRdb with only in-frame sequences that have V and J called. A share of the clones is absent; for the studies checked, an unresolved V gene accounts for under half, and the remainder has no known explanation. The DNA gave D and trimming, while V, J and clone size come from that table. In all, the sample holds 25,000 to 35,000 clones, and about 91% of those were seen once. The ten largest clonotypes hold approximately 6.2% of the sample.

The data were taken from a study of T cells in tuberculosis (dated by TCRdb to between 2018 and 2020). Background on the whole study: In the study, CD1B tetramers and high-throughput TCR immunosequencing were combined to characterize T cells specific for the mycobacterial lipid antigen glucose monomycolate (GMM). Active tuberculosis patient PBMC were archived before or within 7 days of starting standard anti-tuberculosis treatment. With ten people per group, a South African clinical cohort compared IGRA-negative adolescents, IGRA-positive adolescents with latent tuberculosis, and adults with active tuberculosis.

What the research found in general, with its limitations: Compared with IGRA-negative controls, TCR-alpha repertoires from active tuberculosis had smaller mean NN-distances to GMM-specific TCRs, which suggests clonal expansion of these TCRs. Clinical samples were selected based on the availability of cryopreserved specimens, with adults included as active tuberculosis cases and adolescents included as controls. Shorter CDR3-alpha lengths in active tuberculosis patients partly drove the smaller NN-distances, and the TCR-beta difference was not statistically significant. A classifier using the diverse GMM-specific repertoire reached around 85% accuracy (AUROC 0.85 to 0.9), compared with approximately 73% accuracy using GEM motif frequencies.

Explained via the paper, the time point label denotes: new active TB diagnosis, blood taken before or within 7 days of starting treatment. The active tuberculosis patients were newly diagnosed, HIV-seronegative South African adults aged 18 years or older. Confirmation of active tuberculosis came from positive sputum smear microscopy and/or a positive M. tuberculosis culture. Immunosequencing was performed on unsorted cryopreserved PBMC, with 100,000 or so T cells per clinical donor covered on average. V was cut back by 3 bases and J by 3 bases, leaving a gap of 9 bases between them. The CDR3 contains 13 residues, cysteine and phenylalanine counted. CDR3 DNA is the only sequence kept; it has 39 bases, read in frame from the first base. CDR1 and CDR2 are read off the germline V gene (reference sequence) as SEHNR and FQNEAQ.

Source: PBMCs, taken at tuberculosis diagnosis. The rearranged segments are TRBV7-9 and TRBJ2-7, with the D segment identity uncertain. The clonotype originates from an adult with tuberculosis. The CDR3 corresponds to CASSFPVSYEQYF. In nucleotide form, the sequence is TGTGCCAGCAGCTTCCCTGTCAGCTACGAGCAGTACTTC.